A single sample is the source of the 17 T cell receptor beta chains below, sequenced in a study of cytomegalovirus exposure and HLA in healthy donors. PCR primers comprised 60 Vbeta and 13 Jbeta primers. The protocol was immunoSEQ multiplex PCR, while the TCRdb copy is restricted to in-frame clones and leaves out a portion. The table includes 150,000 or so clones, around 80% detected once. Sequencing was done on a sample of PBMCs. These receptors came from a woman in her 40s in good health and CMV-seronegative.

The chain couples TRBV7-9 to TRBJ2-7; 7 bases agree with TRBD2. The V gene end was trimmed by 0 bases and the J gene end by 5 bases; junction bases not matched to a gene: 4. Looked up from germline, CDR1 is SEHNR and CDR2 is FQNEAQ (reference sequence). CDR3 length equals 14 residues. The CDR3 spells CASSLAGGSNEQYF. The DNA for the CDR3 is TGTGCCAGCAGCTTAGCGGGAGGGAGTAACGAGCAGTACTTC.

A word on this clone: Compared with germline, one end of the junction differs, possibly owing to a read error. V gene TRBV19 combines with J gene TRBJ2-5, with D possibly TRBD1 on 5 matching bases. CDR1 and CDR2 from the germline V gene are LNHDA and SQIVND (reference sequence). CDR3 length equals 14 residues. The CDR3 here is CAASKAGRQGTQYF. For the CDR3, the DNA is TGTGCCGCCAGTAAGGCAGGGCGACAAGGGACCCAGTACTTC. Filled out from reference TRBV19 and TRBJ2-5, the complete variable domain reads DGGITQSPKYLFRKEGQNVTLSCEQNLNHDAMYWYRQDPGQGLRLIYYSQIVNDFQKGDIAEGYSVSREKKESFPLTVTSAQKNPTAFYLCAASKAGRQGTQYFGPGTRLLVL.

The chain joins TRBV19 to TRBJ2-2; perhaps TRBD2 as D (7 bases). The CDR3 consists of 17 residues. Germline V gene sequence: CDR1 LNHDA, CDR2 SQIVND (reference sequence). Trimming shortened V by 3 bases and J by 7 bases, and 21 bases separated the two germline ends. This CDR3 reads CASSMGGGYWRDGELFF. Here the CDR3 DNA reads TGTGCCAGTAGTATGGGGGGGGGCTACTGGCGGGACGGGGAGCTGTTTTTT.

The chain carries TRBV5-6 and TRBJ2-7, with TRBD1 identical over 8 bases. J gave up 1 base and V 4 bases, and 7 bases lay outside the gene matches. Germline assignment: CDR1 SGHDT and CDR2 YYEEEE. This CDR3 comprises 15 residues. For the CDR3, the DNA is TGTGCCAGCAGCCCCGGGACAGGTTCATCCTACGAGCAGTACTTC. Protein sequence: CASSPGTGSSYEQYF. Variable domain in full (rest from reference TRBV5-6 and TRBJ2-7): DAGVTQSPTHLIKTRGQQVTLRCSPKSGHDTVSWYQQALGQGPQFIFQYYEEEERQRGNFPDRFSGHQFPNYSSELNVNALLLGDSALYLCASSPGTGSSYEQYFGPGTRLTVT.

The V and J genes are TRBV6-1 and TRBJ2-7; tentatively, D is TRBD1 (6 bases). The V gene lost 6 bases and the J gene lost 0 bases, with 12 bases spanning the gap. Per the germline V gene, CDR1 is MNHNS and CDR2 is SASEGT. The CDR3 loop spans 14 amino acids. CDR3 amino acids: CASRPGHYSYEQYF. CDR3 bases: TGTGCCAGCAGGCCGGGACATTACTCCTACGAGCAGTACTTC.

CDR3 coding DNA: TGTGCCAGCAGGATTAGAGGGCCTAAAAGTGGCACTGAAGCTTTCTTT. Translated, it gives CASRIRGPKSGTEAFF. The genes are TRBV11-2 and TRBJ1-1; D not resolved. V was pared by 6 bases and J by 4 bases, with 21 bases between. This CDR3 comprises 16 residues. Germline V gene sequence: CDR1 SGHAT, CDR2 FQNNGV.

The genes are TRBV6-5 and TRBJ2-7, with 11 nucleotides matching TRBD1. After removal of 6 bases from V and 1 base from J, the junction contained 5 bases not matched to a gene. CDR1 is MNHEY, CDR2 SVGAGI, per germline. CDR3 length equals 15 residues. This chain's CDR3 is CASSHRDRGSYEQYF. For the CDR3, the DNA is TGTGCCAGCAGCCACCGGGACAGGGGGTCCTACGAGCAGTACTTC.

This clone has a single count. The chain combines TRBV6-1 with TRBJ2-5; possible D gene TRBD1, 6 bases. The CDR3 has 15 residues. V was shortened by 3 bases and J by 4 bases, with 15 bases between the two germline ends. CDR1 and CDR2 (germline): MNHNS, SASEGT. CDR3 protein: CASSERLGAVETQYF. The CDR3 DNA is TGTGCCAGCAGTGAGAGGTTGGGGGCGGTAGAGACCCAGTACTTC.

The V call is TRBV28, the J call TRBJ2-5; tentatively, D is TRBD1 (6 bases). The CDR3 covers 15 residues. V dropped 4 bases and J dropped 5 bases, with 17 bases sitting between them. From germline, CDR1 is MDHEN and CDR2 SYDVKM. The DNA of the CDR3 is TGTGCCAGCAGTTCGGCAGGGGATACGGGGGAGACCCAGTACTTC. Its translation: CASSSAGDTGETQYF. Using reference TRBV28 and TRBJ2-5 for the parts outside the CDR3, the full variable domain is DVKVTQSSRYLVKRTGEKVFLECVQDMDHENMFWYRQDPGLGLRLIYFSYDVKMKEKGDIPEGYSVSREKKERFSLILESASTNQTSMYLCASSSAGDTGETQYFGPGTRLLVL.

The chain recombines TRBV7-2 with TRBJ2-3, with 10 nucleotides matching TRBD2. The CDR3 is made up of 16 amino acids. J gave up 4 bases and V 4 bases, and 8 bases lay outside the gene matches. Germline V CDR1 and CDR2: SGHTA, FQGNSA. CDR3 in amino acids: CASSSTLAGAADTQYF. In nucleotides, the CDR3 is TGTGCCAGCAGCTCAACCCTAGCGGGGGCGGCAGATACGCAGTATTTT.

The V call is TRBV6-5, the J call TRBJ2-7; 10 positions agree with TRBD2. V gave up 5 bases and J gave up 4 bases; unmatched junction bases: 5. CDR1 is MNHEY, CDR2 SVGAGI, per germline. The CDR3 loop spans 14 amino acids. The CDR3 DNA reads TGTGCCAGCAGTCTTAGCGGGGGGCCGTACGAGCAGTACTTC. Encoded protein: CASSLSGGPYEQYF.

The chain recombines TRBV10-3 with TRBJ2-5; a possible D gene is TRBD2 (5 bases). The CDR3 contains 15 residues. The V gene lost 10 bases and the J gene lost 4 bases, with 22 bases spanning the gap. The germline gives CDR1 ENHRY, CDR2 SYGVKD. CDR3 protein: CATRRSDDAGETQYF. CDR3 nucleotide sequence: TGTGCCACCCGCAGGTCAGATGACGCGGGAGAGACCCAGTACTTC.

This chain joins TRBV7-8 and TRBJ2-1; D gene unclear. CDR1 and CDR2 (germline): SGHVS, FQNEAQ. V was shortened by 5 bases and J by 7 bases, with 9 bases between the two germline ends. The CDR3 sequence is 12 residues long. CDR3 coding DNA: TGTGCCAGCAGCACCACACGTAATGAGCAGTTCTTC. It encodes CASSTTRNEQFF.

The chain is built from TRBV7-2 and TRBJ1-1, with D hard to call. The ends were cut back, 3 bases at V and 2 bases at J, with 7 bases in the middle. The CDR3 is made up of 13 amino acids. Germline V gene lookup returns CDR1 SGHTA and CDR2 FQGNSA. CDR3 DNA sequence: TGTGCCAGCAGCTTCCAGGTAAACACTGAAGCTTTCTTT. Translating it yields CASSFQVNTEAFF.

The V gene is TRBV2, the J gene TRBJ1-6; 8 nucleotides align to TRBD1. V was pared by 8 bases and J by 7 bases, with 10 bases of the junction left unmatched. In germline, CDR1 is SNHLY, CDR2 FYNNEI. The length of the CDR3 is 15 residues. The CDR3 here is CASAAGGVGNSPLHF. The CDR3 coding sequence is TGTGCCAGCGCGGCAGGGGGCGTCGGGAATTCACCCCTCCACTTT.

The J gene is TRBJ2-3, the V gene TRBV4-3; the match to TRBD2 covers 8 bases. J lost 8 bases, V lost 4 bases, and 8 bases had no gene match. Germline CDR1 reads LGHNA; CDR2 reads YSLEER. The CDR3 spans 14 residues. CDR3 bases: TGCGCCAGCAGCCCACGGACTAGCCGCGGTACGCAGTATTTT. Translated: CASSPRTSRGTQYF.

CDR3 residues: CASSKGTSSTDTQYF. The CDR3 DNA sequence: TGTGCCAGCAGCAAGGGGACTTCCAGCACAGATACGCAGTATTTT. This chain joins TRBV9 and TRBJ2-3, with D possibly TRBD2 on 6 matching bases. The CDR3 loop spans 15 amino acids. Germline V gene lookup returns CDR1 SGDLS and CDR2 YYNGEE. The ends were cut back, 4 bases at V and 0 bases at J, with 12 bases in the middle.